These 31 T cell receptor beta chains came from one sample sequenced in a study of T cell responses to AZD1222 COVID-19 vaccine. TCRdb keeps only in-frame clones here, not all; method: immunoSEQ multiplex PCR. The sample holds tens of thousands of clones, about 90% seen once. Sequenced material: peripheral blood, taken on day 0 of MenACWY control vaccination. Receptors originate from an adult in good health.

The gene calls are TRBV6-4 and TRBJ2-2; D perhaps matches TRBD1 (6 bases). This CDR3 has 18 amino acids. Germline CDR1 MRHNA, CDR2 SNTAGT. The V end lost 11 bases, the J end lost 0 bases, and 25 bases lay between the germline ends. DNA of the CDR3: TGTGCCGCCTGGGCCCCCCACGAGGGGGATTCGAACACCGGGGAGCTGTTTTTT. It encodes CAAWAPHEGDSNTGELFF.

CDR3 DNA: TGTGCCACCAGCAGAGATCGCGGCGGCTACGAGCAGTACTTC. It is translated as CATSRDRGGYEQYF. The V gene is TRBV15, the J gene TRBJ2-7; no definite D call. Germline assignment: CDR1 LNHNV and CDR2 YYDKDF (reference sequence). This CDR3 comprises 14 residues. The V and J ends lost 0 bases and 3 bases respectively, with 9 bases between them.

The CDR3 protein is CASSSTGQGMTNIQYF. In nucleotides, the CDR3 is TGTGCCAGCAGCTCAACCGGACAGGGAATGACCAACATTCAGTACTTC. The chain couples TRBV7-9 to TRBJ2-4; 8 bases line up with TRBD1. From germline, CDR1 is SEHNR and CDR2 FQNEAQ (reference sequence). The CDR3 consists of 16 residues. Unmatched junction bases numbered 12, after V lost 4 bases and J lost 7 bases.

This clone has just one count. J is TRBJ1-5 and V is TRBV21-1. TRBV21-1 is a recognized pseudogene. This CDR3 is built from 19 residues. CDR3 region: CASSNPGKNNPFSNQPQHF. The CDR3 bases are TGTGCCAGCAGCAATCCCGGGAAGAACAATCCCTTTAGCAATCAGCCCCAGCATTTT.

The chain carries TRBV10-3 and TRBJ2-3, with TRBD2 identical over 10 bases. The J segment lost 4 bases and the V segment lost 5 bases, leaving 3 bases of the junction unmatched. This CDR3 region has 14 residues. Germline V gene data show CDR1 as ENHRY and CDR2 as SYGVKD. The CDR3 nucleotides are TGTGCCATCAGTCTTAGCGGGGGGTCAGATACGCAGTATTTT. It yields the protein CAISLSGGSDTQYF.

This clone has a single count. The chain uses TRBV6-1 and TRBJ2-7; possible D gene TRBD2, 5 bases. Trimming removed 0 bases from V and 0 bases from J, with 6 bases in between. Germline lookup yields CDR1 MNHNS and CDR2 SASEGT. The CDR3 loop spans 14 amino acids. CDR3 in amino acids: CASSEAGSSYEQYF. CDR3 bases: TGTGCCAGCAGTGAAGCGGGGAGCTCCTACGAGCAGTACTTC.

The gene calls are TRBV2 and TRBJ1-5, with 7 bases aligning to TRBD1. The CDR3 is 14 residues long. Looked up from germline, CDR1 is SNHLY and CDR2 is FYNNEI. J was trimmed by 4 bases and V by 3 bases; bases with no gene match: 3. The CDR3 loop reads CASSDRQGNQPQHF. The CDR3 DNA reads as TGTGCCAGCAGTGATAGACAGGGTAATCAGCCCCAGCATTTT.

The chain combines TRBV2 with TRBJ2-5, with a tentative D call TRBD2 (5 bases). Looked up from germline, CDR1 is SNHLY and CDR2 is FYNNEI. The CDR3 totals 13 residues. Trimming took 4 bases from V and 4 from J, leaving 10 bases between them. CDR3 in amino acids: CASSANAGETQYF. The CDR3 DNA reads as TGTGCCAGCAGTGCTAACGCGGGAGAGACCCAGTACTTC.

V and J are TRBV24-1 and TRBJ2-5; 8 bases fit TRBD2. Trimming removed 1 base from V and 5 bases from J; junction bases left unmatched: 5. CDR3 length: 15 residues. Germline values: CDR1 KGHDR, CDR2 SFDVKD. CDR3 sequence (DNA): TGTGCCACCAGTGATTTATCGGGGGGGAGGGAGACCCAGTACTTC. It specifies CATSDLSGGRETQYF.

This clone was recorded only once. The DNA for the CDR3 is TGTGCCAGCATGGGGGAGACCCTCGGGGGGGCTTTCTTT. It is translated as CASMGETLGGAFF. The chain combines TRBV28 with TRBJ1-1, with D possibly matching TRBD1 (5 bases). Trimming removed 7 bases at V and 11 bases at J, with 20 bases between. This CDR3 comprises 13 residues. Germline V gene lookup returns CDR1 MDHEN and CDR2 SYDVKM.

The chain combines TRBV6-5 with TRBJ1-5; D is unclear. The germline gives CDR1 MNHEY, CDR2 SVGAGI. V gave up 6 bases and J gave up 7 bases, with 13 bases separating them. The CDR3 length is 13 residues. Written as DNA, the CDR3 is TGTGCCAGCAGGAGGACCTCCTCACAGCCCCAGCATTTT. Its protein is CASRRTSSQPQHF.

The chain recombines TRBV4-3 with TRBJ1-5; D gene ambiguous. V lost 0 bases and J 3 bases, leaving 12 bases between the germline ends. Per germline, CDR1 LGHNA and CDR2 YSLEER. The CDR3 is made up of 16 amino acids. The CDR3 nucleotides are TGCGCCAGCAGCCAAGATCTCGGCACTACCAATCAGCCCCAGCATTTT. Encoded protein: CASSQDLGTTNQPQHF.

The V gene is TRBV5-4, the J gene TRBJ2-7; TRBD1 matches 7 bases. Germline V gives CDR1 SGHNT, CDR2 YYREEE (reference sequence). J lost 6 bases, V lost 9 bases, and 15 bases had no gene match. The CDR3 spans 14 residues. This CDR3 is CATGEGTVLGEQYF. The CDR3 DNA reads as TGTGCCACCGGGGAAGGGACAGTTCTAGGCGAGCAGTACTTC. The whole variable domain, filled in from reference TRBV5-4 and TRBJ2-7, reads ETGVTQSPTHLIKTRGQQVTLRCSSQSGHNTVSWYQQALGQGPQFIFQYYREEENGRGNFPPRFSGLQFPNYSSELNVNALELDDSALYLCATGEGTVLGEQYFGPGTRLTVT.

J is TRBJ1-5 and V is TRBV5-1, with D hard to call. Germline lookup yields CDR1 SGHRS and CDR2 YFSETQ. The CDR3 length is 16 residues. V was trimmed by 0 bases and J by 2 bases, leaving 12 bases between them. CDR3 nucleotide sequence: TGCGCCAGCAGCTTGGAGGCGGGGATGGGCAATCAGCCCCAGCATTTT. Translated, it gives CASSLEAGMGNQPQHF.

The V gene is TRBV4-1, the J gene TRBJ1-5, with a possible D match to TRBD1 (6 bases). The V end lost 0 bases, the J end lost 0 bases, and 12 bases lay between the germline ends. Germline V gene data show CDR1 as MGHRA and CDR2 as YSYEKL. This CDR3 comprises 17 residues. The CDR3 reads CASSQEAGGDSNQPQHF. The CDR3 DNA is TGCGCCAGCAGCCAAGAGGCGGGGGGCGATAGCAATCAGCCCCAGCATTTT.

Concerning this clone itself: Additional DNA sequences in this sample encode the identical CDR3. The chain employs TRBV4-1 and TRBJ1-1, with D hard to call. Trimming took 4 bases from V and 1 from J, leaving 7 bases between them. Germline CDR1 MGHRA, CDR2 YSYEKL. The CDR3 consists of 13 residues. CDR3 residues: CASSRDGNTEAFF. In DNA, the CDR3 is TGCGCCAGCAGCCGTGACGGGAACACTGAAGCTTTCTTT.

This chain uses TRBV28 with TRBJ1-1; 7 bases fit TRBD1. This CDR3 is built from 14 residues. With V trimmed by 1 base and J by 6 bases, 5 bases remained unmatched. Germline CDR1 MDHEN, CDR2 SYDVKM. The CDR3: CASSLYTGEAEAFF. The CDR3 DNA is TGTGCCAGCAGTTTATATACAGGGGAGGCTGAAGCTTTCTTT.

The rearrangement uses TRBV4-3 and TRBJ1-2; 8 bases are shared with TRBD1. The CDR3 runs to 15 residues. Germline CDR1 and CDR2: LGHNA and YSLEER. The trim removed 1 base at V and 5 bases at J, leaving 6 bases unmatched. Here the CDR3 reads CASSQVAGGAYGYTF. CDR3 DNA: TGCGCCAGCAGCCAAGTGGCAGGGGGCGCTTATGGCTACACCTTC.

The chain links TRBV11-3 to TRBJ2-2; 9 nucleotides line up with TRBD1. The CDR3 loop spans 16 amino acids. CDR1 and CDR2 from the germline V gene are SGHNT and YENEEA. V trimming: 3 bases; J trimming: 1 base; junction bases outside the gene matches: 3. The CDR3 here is CASSFRTGVNTGELFF. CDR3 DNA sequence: TGTGCCAGCAGCTTCAGGACAGGGGTGAACACCGGGGAGCTGTTTTTT.

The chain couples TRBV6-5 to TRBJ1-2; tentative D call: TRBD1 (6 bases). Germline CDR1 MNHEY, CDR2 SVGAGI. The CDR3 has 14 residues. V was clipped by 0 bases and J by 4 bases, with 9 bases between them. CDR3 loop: CASSYSVTGYGYTF. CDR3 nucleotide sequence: TGTGCCAGCAGTTACTCGGTGACAGGCTATGGCTACACCTTC.

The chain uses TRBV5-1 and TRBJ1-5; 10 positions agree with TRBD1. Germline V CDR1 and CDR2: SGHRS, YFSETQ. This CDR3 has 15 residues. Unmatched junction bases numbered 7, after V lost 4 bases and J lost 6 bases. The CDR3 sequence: CASSQGQGGSQPQHF. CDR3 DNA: TGCGCCAGCAGCCAAGGACAGGGGGGCAGTCAGCCCCAGCATTTT.

CDR3: CSVEVNSNTEAFF. CDR3 nucleotide sequence: TGCAGCGTTGAAGTAAACAGTAACACTGAAGCTTTCTTT. This chain uses TRBV29-1 with TRBJ1-1; D is uncertain. Germline V gene data show CDR1 as SQVTM and CDR2 as ANQGSEA. V lost 1 base, J lost 2 bases, and 8 bases lay in between. The CDR3 sequence is 13 residues long.

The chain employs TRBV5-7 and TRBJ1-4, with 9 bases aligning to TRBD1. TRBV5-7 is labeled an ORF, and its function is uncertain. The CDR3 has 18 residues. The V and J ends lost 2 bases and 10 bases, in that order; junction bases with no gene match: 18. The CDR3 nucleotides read TGTGCCAGCAGCTTTAGGGCCCCCGACAGGGGGACCTCAGTAAAACTGTTTTTT. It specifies CASSFRAPDRGTSVKLFF.

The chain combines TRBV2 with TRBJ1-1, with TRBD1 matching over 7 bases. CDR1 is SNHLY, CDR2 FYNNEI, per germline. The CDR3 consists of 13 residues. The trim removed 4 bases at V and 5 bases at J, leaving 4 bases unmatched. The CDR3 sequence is CASSAGTATEAFF. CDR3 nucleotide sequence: TGTGCCAGCAGTGCCGGGACAGCTACTGAAGCTTTCTTT.

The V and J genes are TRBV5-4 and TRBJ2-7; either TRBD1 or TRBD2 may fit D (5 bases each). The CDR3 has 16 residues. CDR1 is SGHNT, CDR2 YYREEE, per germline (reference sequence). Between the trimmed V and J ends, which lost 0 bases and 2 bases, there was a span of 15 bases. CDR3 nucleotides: TGTGCCAGCAGCTTGGCCCCTGGGCAGGGAGCCTACGAGCAGTACTTC. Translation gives CASSLAPGQGAYEQYF.

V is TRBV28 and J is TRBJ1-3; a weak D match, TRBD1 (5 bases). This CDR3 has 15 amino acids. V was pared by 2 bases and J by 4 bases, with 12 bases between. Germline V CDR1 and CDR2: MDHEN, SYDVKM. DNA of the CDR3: TGTGCCAGCAGTTTACCCCGGGGGACCGGAAACACCATATATTTT. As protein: CASSLPRGTGNTIYF.

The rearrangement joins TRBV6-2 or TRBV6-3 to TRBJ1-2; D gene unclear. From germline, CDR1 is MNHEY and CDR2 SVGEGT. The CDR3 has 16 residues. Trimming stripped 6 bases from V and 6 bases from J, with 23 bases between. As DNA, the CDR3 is TGTGCCAGCAGCTCGTTCAAGGCGGATAAGGTGAATGGCTACACCTTC. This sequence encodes CASSSFKADKVNGYTF.

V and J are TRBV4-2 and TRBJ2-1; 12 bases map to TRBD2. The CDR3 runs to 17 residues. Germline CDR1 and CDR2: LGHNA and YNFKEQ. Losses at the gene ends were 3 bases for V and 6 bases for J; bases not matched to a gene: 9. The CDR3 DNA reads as TGTGCCAGCAGCCATGGGGGCCCTAGCGGGGGGGCCAATGAGCAGTTCTTC. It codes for CASSHGGPSGGANEQFF.

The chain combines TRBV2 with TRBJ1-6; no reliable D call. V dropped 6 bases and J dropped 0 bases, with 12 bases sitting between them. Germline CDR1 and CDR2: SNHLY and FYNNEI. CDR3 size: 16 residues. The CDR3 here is CASRKDASSYNSPLHF. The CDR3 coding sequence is TGTGCCAGCAGGAAGGACGCCAGCTCCTATAATTCACCCCTCCACTTT.

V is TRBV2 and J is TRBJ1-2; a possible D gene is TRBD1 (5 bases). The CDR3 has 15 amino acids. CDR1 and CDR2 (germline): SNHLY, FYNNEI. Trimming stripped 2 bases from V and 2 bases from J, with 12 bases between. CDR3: CASSETWGSNYGYTF. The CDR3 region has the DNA TGTGCCAGCAGTGAAACGTGGGGCTCCAACTATGGCTACACCTTC. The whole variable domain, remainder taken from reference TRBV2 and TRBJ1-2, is EPEVTQTPSHQVTQMGQEVILRCVPISNHLYFYWYRQILGQKVEFLVSFYNNEISEKSEIFDDQFSVERPDGSNFTLKIRSTKLEDSAMYFCASSETWGSNYGYTFGSGTRLTVV.

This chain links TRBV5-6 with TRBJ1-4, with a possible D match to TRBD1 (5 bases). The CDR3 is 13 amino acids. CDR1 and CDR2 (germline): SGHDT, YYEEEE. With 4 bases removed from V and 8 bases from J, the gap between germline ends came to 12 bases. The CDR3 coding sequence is TGTGCCAGCAGCCTAGGGGTGGAGGAAAAACTGTTTTTT. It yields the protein CASSLGVEEKLFF.